The entry below gives a single T cell receptor (beta chain) sequence along with its context. Other DNA sequences of this sample code for an identical CDR3. These data originate in a study of blood T cell repertoires in COVID-19. Under the authors' procedure: Counts of nucleated cells, estimated from reference gene primer amplification, were obtained. The table came from immunoSEQ multiplex PCR; TCRdb's copy has only in-frame clones and leaves some out. The V and J calls and clone size are taken from that table; D and trimming were inferred from the DNA. Of hundreds of thousands of clones listed, around four fifths are singletons. The clonotype originates from a woman between 45 and 65 years old with active or convalescent COVID-19. Sequencing was carried out using peripheral blood.

The CDR3 DNA reads as TGCGCCAGCAGCTTAGGCGGGGTCGAGACCCAGTACTTC. It codes for CASSLGGVETQYF. The chain employs TRBV5-1 and TRBJ2-5; D is possibly TRBD2 (6 bases). V dropped 2 bases and J dropped 5 bases, with 10 bases sitting between them. Germline V gene data show CDR1 as SGHRS and CDR2 as YFSETQ. CDR3 length: 13 residues.